This T cell receptor beta chain was sequenced for a study of T-cell reconstitution after alpha-beta-depleted transplantation in children. Per germline, CDR1 SGHAT and CDR2 FQNNGV. The CDR3 is 17 residues long. Trimming removed 5 bases at V and 3 bases at J, with 22 bases between. Molecular barcoding with unique molecular identifiers was used for the TCRbeta library. Using its own MiXCR run on the PCR reads, TCRdb lists one record per CDR3 protein. The table records about 500,000 distinct CDR3 sequences, 30% to 35% of them present only once. The receptor was derived from a human donor who donated a stem cell graft to a child with aplastic anemia. The V call is TRBV11-2, the J call TRBJ1-1, with a possible D match to TRBD1 (6 bases). Here the sequenced sample was PBMCs from the stem cell graft donor, taken from the stem cell graft. CDR3: CASSPSRGGRIDTEAFF. The CDR3 nucleotides are TGTGCCAGCAGCCCATCAAGAGGGGGAAGGATCGACACTGAAGCTTTCTTT.